A selection of T cell receptor beta chains follows, all from one sample in a study of cytomegalovirus exposure and HLA in healthy donors. The repertoire was sequenced with immunoSEQ multiplex PCR; TCRdb's copy has only in-frame clones and lacks some. The sample holds 150,000 or so clones; approximately 71% are singletons and the top ten take around 10%. Sequencing was carried out using PBMCs. These receptors all come from a man between 18 and 35 years old in good health and CMV-seropositive. Both conserved end residues are part of each CDR3. D genes are given only for firm matches. Part of the rows lack a size; the others show once, few, many or a class for expanded clones.

v_gene: TRBV2; d_gene: TRBD2; j_gene: TRBJ2-3; abundance: once; CDR3nt: TGTGCCAGCAGCGTTGGACTAGCGGGGCTCACAGATACGCAGTATTTT; CDR3aa: CASSVGLAGLTDTQYF
v_gene: TRBV29-1; d_gene: TRBD1; j_gene: TRBJ1-2; abundance: .; CDR3nt: TGCAGCGTTGGATTATTAGTACAGGGGCGCGGCTACACCTTC; CDR3aa: CSVGLLVQGRGYTF
v_gene: TRBV13; d_gene: TRBD2; j_gene: TRBJ2-7; abundance: .; CDR3nt: TGTGCCAGCAGCTCCTCCCCCCGCGGGAGGGCCTACGAGCAGTACTTC; CDR3aa: CASSSSPRGRAYEQYF
v_gene: TRBV6-7; d_gene: .; j_gene: TRBJ2-1; abundance: .; CDR3nt: TGTGCCAGCAGCAACGGGGACTCTCTCAATGAGCAGTTCTTC; CDR3aa: CASSNGDSLNEQFF
v_gene: TRBV7-8; d_gene: .; j_gene: TRBJ2-3; abundance: few; CDR3nt: TGTGCCAGCCGCATAGGGCCTAGCACAGATACGCAGTATTTT; CDR3aa: CASRIGPSTDTQYF
v_gene: TRBV5-6; d_gene: .; j_gene: TRBJ1-2; abundance: .; CDR3nt: TGTGCCAGCAGCTCACGGTGGGGGGACTATGGCTACACCTTC; CDR3aa: CASSSRWGDYGYTF
v_gene: TRBV7-9; d_gene: TRBD2; j_gene: TRBJ2-2; abundance: few; CDR3nt: TGTGCCAGCAGTTCTAGCGGGAACACCGGGGAGCTGTTTTTT; CDR3aa: CASSSSGNTGELFF
v_gene: TRBV25-1; d_gene: TRBD2; j_gene: TRBJ2-3; abundance: .; CDR3nt: TGTGCCAGCAGTGAAGTCGGGGGAAGGGACTACACAGATACGCAGTATTTT; CDR3aa: CASSEVGGRDYTDTQYF
v_gene: TRBV27; d_gene: .; j_gene: TRBJ1-2; abundance: .; CDR3nt: TGTGCCACACAGTCTGAGCGAGCCGGGAGCTATGGCTACACCTTC; CDR3aa: CATQSERAGSYGYTF
v_gene: TRBV2; d_gene: .; j_gene: TRBJ1-4; abundance: .; CDR3nt: TGTGCCAGCAGTGAAGCGCTTCGAGGGGAAAAACTGTTTTTT; CDR3aa: CASSEALRGEKLFF
v_gene: TRBV27; d_gene: .; j_gene: TRBJ2-3; abundance: .; CDR3nt: TGTGCCAGCAGCCCTGCGTCGATAGCTGATTTCACAGATACGCAGTATTTT; CDR3aa: CASSPASIADFTDTQYF
v_gene: TRBV4-1; d_gene: .; j_gene: TRBJ1-2; abundance: few; CDR3nt: TGCGCCAGCAGCCAACCGACAGGAAAAGCAGCTGGCTACACCTTC; CDR3aa: CASSQPTGKAAGYTF
v_gene: TRBV5-1; d_gene: TRBD2; j_gene: TRBJ2-3; abundance: .; CDR3nt: TGCGCCAGCAGACAGGGATTACTAGCGGGAGTCCTGCGGGAGGGCACAGATACGCAGTATTTT; CDR3aa: CASRQGLLAGVLREGTDTQYF
v_gene: TRBV18; d_gene: TRBD1; j_gene: TRBJ2-3; abundance: few; CDR3nt: TGTGCCAGCTCAACGGGACAGGGGGATACGCAGTATTTT; CDR3aa: CASSTGQGDTQYF
v_gene: TRBV6-1; d_gene: TRBD1; j_gene: TRBJ1-1; abundance: .; CDR3nt: TGTGCCAGCAGTCAACCGGGACAGGGGAACACTGAAGCTTTCTTT; CDR3aa: CASSQPGQGNTEAFF
v_gene: TRBV10-3; d_gene: .; j_gene: TRBJ1-2; abundance: .; CDR3nt: TGTGCCATCAGTGATCAGGGCCCTATGAGCTACACCTTC; CDR3aa: CAISDQGPMSYTF
v_gene: TRBV28; d_gene: TRBD2; j_gene: TRBJ2-7; abundance: few; CDR3nt: TGTGCCAGCAGCATAGCGGGAGGCCTGGGCGAGCAGTACTTC; CDR3aa: CASSIAGGLGEQYF
v_gene: TRBV6-1; d_gene: TRBD2; j_gene: TRBJ2-7; abundance: few; CDR3nt: TGTGCCAGCAGTGATTCAGCGGGAGGACCCTACGAGCAGTACTTC; CDR3aa: CASSDSAGGPYEQYF
v_gene: TRBV19; d_gene: .; j_gene: TRBJ2-5; abundance: .; CDR3nt: TGTGCCAGTAGTAGAGGTCTCCAAGAGACCCAGTACTTC; CDR3aa: CASSRGLQETQYF
v_gene: TRBV29-1; d_gene: .; j_gene: TRBJ1-2; abundance: .; CDR3nt: TGCAGCGTCACTAACCTACACCAAAACTATGGCTACACCTTC; CDR3aa: CSVTNLHQNYGYTF
v_gene: TRBV14; d_gene: .; j_gene: TRBJ1-1; abundance: once; CDR3nt: TGTGCCAGCAGCCACTCTGGACAGAATATCAAGAACACTGAAGCTTTCTTT; CDR3aa: CASSHSGQNIKNTEAFF
v_gene: TRBV27; d_gene: TRBD2; j_gene: TRBJ2-3; abundance: .; CDR3nt: TGTGCCAGCAGTTTAGGACTAGCGATCACAGATACGCAGTATTTT; CDR3aa: CASSLGLAITDTQYF
v_gene: TRBV28; d_gene: TRBD1; j_gene: TRBJ1-5; abundance: .; CDR3nt: TGTGCCAGCAGTACGCCGGGACAGGGGGCTTCCACGGGCAATCAGCCCCAGCATTTT; CDR3aa: CASSTPGQGASTGNQPQHF
v_gene: TRBV5-6; d_gene: TRBD2; j_gene: TRBJ2-7; abundance: .; CDR3nt: TGTGCCAGCAGCTTTTGGGGGGGGGACGAGCAGTACTTC; CDR3aa: CASSFWGGDEQYF
v_gene: TRBV7-2; d_gene: .; j_gene: TRBJ2-1; abundance: .; CDR3nt: TGTGCCAGCAGCTTCGGCTTAGCAAGCTCCTACAATGAGCAGTTCTTC; CDR3aa: CASSFGLASSYNEQFF
v_gene: TRBV9; d_gene: .; j_gene: TRBJ1-1; abundance: .; CDR3nt: TGTGCCAGCAGGGCAGGGCCTTTCACTGAAGCTTTCTTT; CDR3aa: CASRAGPFTEAFF
v_gene: TRBV11-2; d_gene: .; j_gene: TRBJ2-1; abundance: .; CDR3nt: TGTGCCAGCAGTGACAGTAGGTCGCAATTGGGCCAGTTCTTC; CDR3aa: CASSDSRSQLGQFF
v_gene: TRBV15; d_gene: TRBD1; j_gene: TRBJ2-1; abundance: .; CDR3nt: TGTGCCACCAGCACACAGGGGATCACCTACAATGAGCAGTTCTTC; CDR3aa: CATSTQGITYNEQFF
v_gene: TRBV7-9; d_gene: TRBD1; j_gene: TRBJ2-1; abundance: .; CDR3nt: TGTGCCAGCACCTTGGGGACAGTAATGGTCAATGAGCAGTTCTTC; CDR3aa: CASTLGTVMVNEQFF
v_gene: TRBV5-1; d_gene: .; j_gene: TRBJ2-5; abundance: .; CDR3nt: TGCGCCAGCAGCCGGGGGACAGCTGAGACCCAGTACTTC; CDR3aa: CASSRGTAETQYF
v_gene: TRBV7-8; d_gene: TRBD1; j_gene: TRBJ2-4; abundance: .; CDR3nt: TGTGCCAGCAGCGCTTGGACAGGGGTTAGGGACATTCAGTACTTC; CDR3aa: CASSAWTGVRDIQYF
v_gene: TRBV27; d_gene: TRBD1; j_gene: TRBJ2-1; abundance: .; CDR3nt: TGTGCCAGCAGTTCCCGGAGAACTAATCCGGGACAGGGGGACAATGAGCAGTTCTTC; CDR3aa: CASSSRRTNPGQGDNEQFF
v_gene: TRBV19; d_gene: .; j_gene: TRBJ1-2; abundance: .; CDR3nt: TGTGCCAGCAGGGGCGACTATGGCTACACCTTC; CDR3aa: CASRGDYGYTF
v_gene: TRBV2; d_gene: TRBD2; j_gene: TRBJ2-1; abundance: .; CDR3nt: TGTGCCGGAAGGAGGGGACTAGCGGGAAATGAGCAGTTCTTC; CDR3aa: CAGRRGLAGNEQFF
v_gene: TRBV2; d_gene: .; j_gene: TRBJ1-4; abundance: .; CDR3nt: TGTGCCAGCGGCTCTCTGGAGGAAAAACTGTTTTTT; CDR3aa: CASGSLEEKLFF
v_gene: TRBV4-1; d_gene: TRBD2; j_gene: TRBJ2-1; abundance: few; CDR3nt: TGCGCCAGCAGCCAAGATGAGCGGGAGGGTCCCAATGAGCAGTTCTTC; CDR3aa: CASSQDEREGPNEQFF
v_gene: TRBV27; d_gene: .; j_gene: TRBJ2-5; abundance: .; CDR3nt: TGTGCCAGCAGTTTATCTGCGAACCAAGAGACCCAGTACTTC; CDR3aa: CASSLSANQETQYF
v_gene: TRBV7-6; d_gene: TRBD1; j_gene: TRBJ2-5; abundance: once; CDR3nt: TGTGCCAGCAGCTACAACCGGGACAGGGTAGGAGAGACCCAGTACTTC; CDR3aa: CASSYNRDRVGETQYF
v_gene: TRBV6-1; d_gene: TRBD1; j_gene: TRBJ1-4; abundance: few; CDR3nt: TGTGCCAGCAGTGACGACAGGGGTGAAAAACTGTTTTTT; CDR3aa: CASSDDRGEKLFF
v_gene: TRBV28; d_gene: .; j_gene: TRBJ1-2; abundance: .; CDR3nt: TGTGCCAGCAGTTTCCACGGGGTAGGCTATGGCTACACCTTC; CDR3aa: CASSFHGVGYGYTF
v_gene: TRBV2; d_gene: TRBD1; j_gene: TRBJ1-2; abundance: .; CDR3nt: TGTGCCAGCAGCATCCGGGACAGGGGATATGGCTACACCTTC; CDR3aa: CASSIRDRGYGYTF
v_gene: TRBV2; d_gene: TRBD1; j_gene: TRBJ1-5; abundance: .; CDR3nt: TGTGCCAGCAGTGAACACAGGGGGGATCAGCCCCAGCATTTT; CDR3aa: CASSEHRGDQPQHF